This T cell receptor (beta chain) came from a study of blood T cell repertoires in COVID-19. Germline trimming cut 4 bases from V and 4 bases from J; bases unmatched to any gene: 3. Germline-derived CDR1 and CDR2 are SGHNT and YYREEE (reference sequence). This CDR3 comprises 14 residues. Some clones are missing from TCRdb's copy, which holds only in-frame ones; the method was immunoSEQ multiplex PCR. The table records 34,000 or so clones, about 85% of them present only once. The chain uses TRBV5-4 and TRBJ2-1; the match to TRBD1 covers 9 bases. Material: peripheral blood. The clonotype originates from a man aged 50-59 years with active or convalescent COVID-19. The CDR3 spells CASSPGQGYNEQFF. CDR3 in DNA: TGTGCCAGCAGCCCGGGACAGGGATACAATGAGCAGTTCTTC. The whole variable domain, remainder taken from reference TRBV5-4 and TRBJ2-1, is ETGVTQSPTHLIKTRGQQVTLRCSSQSGHNTVSWYQQALGQGPQFIFQYYREEENGRGNFPPRFSGLQFPNYSSELNVNALELDDSALYLCASSPGQGYNEQFFGPGTRLTVL.